The clone carrying this T cell receptor beta chain occurred a few times. Its antigen is not known. The record originates from a study of identical twins. Study findings and constraints: Cross-sectional statistics underpinned the conclusions; the same donors were not followed.

The CDR3 loop spans 15 amino acids. TCRdb itself ran the 5' RACE reads through MiXCR, one entry per CDR3 protein. The table records some 500,000 distinct CDR3 sequences, over 8.5% of them present only once. The sample was also reused in another study, on yellow fever vaccine responses in identical twins.

The chain joins TRBV12-2 to TRBJ2-5; whether TRBD2, the table's D call, matches the DNA was not checked. TRBV12-2 is a pseudogene. The sequencing sample was made of PBMCs. The TCR originated in a woman between 18 and 29 years old in good health. The CDR3 loop is CASRLLAGVRETQYF. Written as DNA, the CDR3 is TGTGCAAGTCGCTTATTAGCGGGAGTTCGGGAGACCCAGTACTTC.